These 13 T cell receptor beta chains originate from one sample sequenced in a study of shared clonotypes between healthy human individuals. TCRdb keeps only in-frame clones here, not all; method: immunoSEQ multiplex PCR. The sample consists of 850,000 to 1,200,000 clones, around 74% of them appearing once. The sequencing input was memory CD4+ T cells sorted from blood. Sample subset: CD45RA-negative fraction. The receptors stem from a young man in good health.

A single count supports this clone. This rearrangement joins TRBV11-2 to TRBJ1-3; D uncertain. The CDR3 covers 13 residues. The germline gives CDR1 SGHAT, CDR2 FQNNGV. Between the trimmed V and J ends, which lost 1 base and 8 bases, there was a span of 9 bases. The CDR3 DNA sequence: TGTGCCAGCAGCTTAGGACGGCGGGACACCATATATTTT. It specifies CASSLGRRDTIYF.

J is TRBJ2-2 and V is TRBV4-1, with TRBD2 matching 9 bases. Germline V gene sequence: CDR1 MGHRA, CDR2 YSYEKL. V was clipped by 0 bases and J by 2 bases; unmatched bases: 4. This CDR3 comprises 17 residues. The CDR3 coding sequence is TGCGCCAGCAGCCAAGAATTTAGCGGGGGAAACACCGGGGAGCTGTTTTTT. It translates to CASSQEFSGGNTGELFF.

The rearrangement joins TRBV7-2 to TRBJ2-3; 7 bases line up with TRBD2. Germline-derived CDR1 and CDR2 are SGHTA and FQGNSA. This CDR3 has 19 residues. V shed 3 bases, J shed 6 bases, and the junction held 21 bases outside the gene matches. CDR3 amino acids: CASSFRLLGGGSREDTQYF. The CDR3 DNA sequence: TGTGCCAGCAGCTTTAGGCTACTAGGCGGCGGGAGTCGGGAGGATACGCAGTATTTT.

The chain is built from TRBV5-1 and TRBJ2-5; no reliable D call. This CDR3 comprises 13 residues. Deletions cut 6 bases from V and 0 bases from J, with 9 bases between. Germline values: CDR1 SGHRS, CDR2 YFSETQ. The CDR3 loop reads CASTGDNQETQYF. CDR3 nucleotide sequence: TGCGCCAGCACTGGAGACAACCAAGAGACCCAGTACTTC.

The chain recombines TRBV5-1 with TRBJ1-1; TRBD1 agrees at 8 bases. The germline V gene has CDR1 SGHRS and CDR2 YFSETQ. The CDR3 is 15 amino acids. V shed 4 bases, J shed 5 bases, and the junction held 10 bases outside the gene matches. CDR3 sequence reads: CASSRMDRAGTEAFF. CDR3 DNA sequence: TGCGCCAGCAGCAGGATGGACAGGGCTGGGACTGAAGCTTTCTTT.

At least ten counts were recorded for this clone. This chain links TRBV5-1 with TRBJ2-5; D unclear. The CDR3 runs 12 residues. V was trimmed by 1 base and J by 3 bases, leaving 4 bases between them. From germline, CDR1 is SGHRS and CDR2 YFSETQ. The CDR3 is CASSLSKETQYF. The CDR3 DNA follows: TGCGCCAGCAGCTTGAGTAAAGAGACCCAGTACTTC.

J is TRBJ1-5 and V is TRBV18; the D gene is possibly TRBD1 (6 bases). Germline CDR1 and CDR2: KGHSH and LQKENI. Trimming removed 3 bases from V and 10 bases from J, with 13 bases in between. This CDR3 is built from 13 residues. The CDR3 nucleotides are TGTGCCAGCTCACCGGGTGGGGGCGAACCCCAGCATTTT. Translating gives CASSPGGGEPQHF. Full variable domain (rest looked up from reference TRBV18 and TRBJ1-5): NAGVMQNPRHLVRRRGQEARLRCSPMKGHSHVYWYRQLPEEGLKFMVYLQKENIIDESGMPKERFSAEFPKEGPSILRIQQVVRGDSAAYFCASSPGGGEPQHFGDGTRLSIL.

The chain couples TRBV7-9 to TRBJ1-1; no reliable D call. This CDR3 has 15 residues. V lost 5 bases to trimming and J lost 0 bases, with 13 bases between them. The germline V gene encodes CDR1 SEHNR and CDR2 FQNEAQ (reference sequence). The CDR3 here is CASSPSGVLNTEAFF. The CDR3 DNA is TGTGCCAGCAGCCCTAGTGGGGTCTTGAACACTGAAGCTTTCTTT.

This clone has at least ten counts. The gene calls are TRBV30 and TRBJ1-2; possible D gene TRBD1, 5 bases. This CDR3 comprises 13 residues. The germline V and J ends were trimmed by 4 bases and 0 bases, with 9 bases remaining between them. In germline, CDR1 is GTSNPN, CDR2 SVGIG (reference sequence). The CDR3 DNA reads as TGTGCCTGGACCTGGGACTCTAACTATGGCTACACCTTC. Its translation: CAWTWDSNYGYTF.

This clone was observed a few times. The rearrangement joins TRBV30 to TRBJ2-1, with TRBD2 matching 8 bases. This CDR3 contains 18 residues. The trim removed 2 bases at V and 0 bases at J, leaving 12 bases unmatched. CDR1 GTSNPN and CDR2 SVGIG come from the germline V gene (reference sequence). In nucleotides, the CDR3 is TGTGCCTGGAGTCCTGATAGGACTAGCCGGAGCTCCTACAATGAGCAGTTCTTC. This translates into CAWSPDRTSRSSYNEQFF.

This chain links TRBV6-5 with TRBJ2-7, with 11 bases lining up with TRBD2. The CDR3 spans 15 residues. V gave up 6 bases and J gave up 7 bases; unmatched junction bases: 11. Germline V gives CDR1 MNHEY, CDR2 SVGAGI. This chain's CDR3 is CASRAGTSGWGEQYF. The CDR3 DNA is TGTGCCAGCAGGGCCGGGACTAGCGGTTGGGGAGAGCAGTACTTC.

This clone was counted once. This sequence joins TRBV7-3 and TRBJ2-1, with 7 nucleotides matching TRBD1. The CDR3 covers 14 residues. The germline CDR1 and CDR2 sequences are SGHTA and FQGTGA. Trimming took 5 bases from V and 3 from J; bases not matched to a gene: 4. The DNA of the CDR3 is TGTGCCAGCAGCCCCCGGGACAGCTACAATGAGCAGTTCTTC. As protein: CASSPRDSYNEQFF.

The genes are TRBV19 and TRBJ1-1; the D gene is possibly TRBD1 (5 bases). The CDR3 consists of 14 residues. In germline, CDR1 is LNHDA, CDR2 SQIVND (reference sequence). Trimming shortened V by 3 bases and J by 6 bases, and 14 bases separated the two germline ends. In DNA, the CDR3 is TGTGCCAGTAGTATTAGTCCAGGGATATCTGAAGCTTTCTTT. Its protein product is CASSISPGISEAFF. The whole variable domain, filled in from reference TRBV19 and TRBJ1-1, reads DGGITQSPKYLFRKEGQNVTLSCEQNLNHDAMYWYRQDPGQGLRLIYYSQIVNDFQKGDIAEGYSVSREKKESFPLTVTSAQKNPTAFYLCASSISPGISEAFFGQGTRLTVV.